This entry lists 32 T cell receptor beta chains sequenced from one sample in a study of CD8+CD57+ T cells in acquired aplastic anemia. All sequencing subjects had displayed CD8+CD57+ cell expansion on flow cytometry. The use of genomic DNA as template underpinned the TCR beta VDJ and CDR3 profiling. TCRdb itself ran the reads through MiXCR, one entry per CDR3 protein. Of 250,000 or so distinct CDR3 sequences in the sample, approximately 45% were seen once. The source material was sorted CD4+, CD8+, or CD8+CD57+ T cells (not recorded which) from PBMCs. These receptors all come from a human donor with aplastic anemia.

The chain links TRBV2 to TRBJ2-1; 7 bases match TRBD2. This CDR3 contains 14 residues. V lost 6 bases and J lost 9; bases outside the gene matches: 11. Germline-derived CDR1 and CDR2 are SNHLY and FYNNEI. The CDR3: CASREYGGSLEQFF. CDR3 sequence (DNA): TGTGCCAGCAGGGAGTACGGGGGGTCTCTTGAGCAGTTCTTC.

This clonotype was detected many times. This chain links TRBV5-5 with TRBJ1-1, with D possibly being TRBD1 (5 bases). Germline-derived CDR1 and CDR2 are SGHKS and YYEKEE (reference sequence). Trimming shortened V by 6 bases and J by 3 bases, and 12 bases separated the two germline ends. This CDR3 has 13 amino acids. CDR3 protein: CASTLGGYTEAFF. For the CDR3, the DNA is TGTGCCAGCACCCTGGGGGGGTACACTGAAGCTTTCTTT.

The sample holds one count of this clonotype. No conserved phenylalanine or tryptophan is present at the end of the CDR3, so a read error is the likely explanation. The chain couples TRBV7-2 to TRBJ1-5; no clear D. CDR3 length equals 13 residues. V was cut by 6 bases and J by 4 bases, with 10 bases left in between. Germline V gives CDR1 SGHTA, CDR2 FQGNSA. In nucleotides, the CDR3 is TGTGCCAGCAGTTATCACGCTAATCAGCCCCAGCATCTT. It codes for CASSYHANQPQHL.

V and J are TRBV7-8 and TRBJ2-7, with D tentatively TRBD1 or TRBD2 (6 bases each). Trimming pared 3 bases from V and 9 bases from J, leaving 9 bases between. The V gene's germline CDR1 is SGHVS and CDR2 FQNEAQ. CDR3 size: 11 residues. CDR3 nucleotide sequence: TGTGCCAGCAGCTTGGGGGGCGCGCAGTACTTC. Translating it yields CASSLGGAQYF.

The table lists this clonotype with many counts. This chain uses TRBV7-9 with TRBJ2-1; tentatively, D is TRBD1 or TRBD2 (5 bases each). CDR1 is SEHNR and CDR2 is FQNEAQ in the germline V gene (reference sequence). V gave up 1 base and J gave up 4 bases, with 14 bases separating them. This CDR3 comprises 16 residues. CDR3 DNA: TGTGCCAGCAGCTTAGGTGGGGGTGCCCTTTACAATGAGCAGTTCTTC. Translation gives CASSLGGGALYNEQFF.

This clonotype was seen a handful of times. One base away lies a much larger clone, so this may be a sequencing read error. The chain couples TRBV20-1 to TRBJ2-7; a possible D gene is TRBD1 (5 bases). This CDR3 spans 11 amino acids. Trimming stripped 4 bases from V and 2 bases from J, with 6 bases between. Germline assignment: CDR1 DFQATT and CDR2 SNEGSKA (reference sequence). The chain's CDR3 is CSAKGTYEQYF. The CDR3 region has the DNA TGCAGTGCTAAGGGGACCTACGAGCAGTACTTC.

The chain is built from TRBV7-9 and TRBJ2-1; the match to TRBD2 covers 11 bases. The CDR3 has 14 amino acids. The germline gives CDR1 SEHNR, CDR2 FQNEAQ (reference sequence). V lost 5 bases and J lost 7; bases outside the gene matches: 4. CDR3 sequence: CASSQTSGRNEQFF. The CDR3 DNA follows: TGTGCCAGCAGCCAAACTAGCGGGAGAAATGAGCAGTTCTTC.

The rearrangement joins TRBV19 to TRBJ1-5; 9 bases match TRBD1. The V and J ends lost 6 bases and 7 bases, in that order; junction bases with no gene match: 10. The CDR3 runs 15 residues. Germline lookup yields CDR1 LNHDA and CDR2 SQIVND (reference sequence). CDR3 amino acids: CASRWTGEKFQPQHF. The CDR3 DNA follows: TGTGCCAGTAGATGGACAGGGGAGAAGTTCCAGCCCCAGCATTTT.

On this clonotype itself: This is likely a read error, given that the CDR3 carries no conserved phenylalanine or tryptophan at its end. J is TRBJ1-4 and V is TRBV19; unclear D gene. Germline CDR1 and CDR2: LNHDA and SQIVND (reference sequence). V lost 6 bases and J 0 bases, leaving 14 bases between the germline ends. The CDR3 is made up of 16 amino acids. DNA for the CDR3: TGTGCCAGTAGCAAGTCCCCGGCTGCAACTAATGAAAAACTGTTTCTT. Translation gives CASSKSPAATNEKLFL.

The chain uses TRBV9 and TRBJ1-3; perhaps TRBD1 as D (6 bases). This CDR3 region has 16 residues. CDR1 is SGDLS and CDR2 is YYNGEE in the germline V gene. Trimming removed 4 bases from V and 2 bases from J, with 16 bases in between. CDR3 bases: TGTGCCAGCAGCCCAAAAAAGGGGGAACCTGGAAACACCATATATTTT. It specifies CASSPKKGEPGNTIYF.

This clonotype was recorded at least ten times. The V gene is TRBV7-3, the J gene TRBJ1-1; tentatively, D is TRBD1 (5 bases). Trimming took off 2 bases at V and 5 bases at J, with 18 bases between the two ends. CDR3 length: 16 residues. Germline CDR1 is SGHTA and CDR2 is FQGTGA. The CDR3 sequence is CASSLGSGGVRTEAFF. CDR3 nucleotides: TGTGCCAGCAGCTTAGGGTCCGGAGGGGTTAGGACTGAAGCTTTCTTT.

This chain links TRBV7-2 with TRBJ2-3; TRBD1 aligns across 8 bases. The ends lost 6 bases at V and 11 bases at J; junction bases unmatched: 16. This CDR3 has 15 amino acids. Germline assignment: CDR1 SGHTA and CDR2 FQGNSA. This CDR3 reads CASRDGDRTYNEQYF. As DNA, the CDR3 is TGTGCCAGCAGGGATGGGGACAGGACCTACAATGAGCAGTATTTT.

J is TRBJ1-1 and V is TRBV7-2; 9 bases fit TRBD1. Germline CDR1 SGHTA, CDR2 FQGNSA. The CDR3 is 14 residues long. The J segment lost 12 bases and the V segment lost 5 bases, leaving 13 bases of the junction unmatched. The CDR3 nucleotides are TGTGCCAGCAGCCTTGCGGTGGGACAGGGTTTGCCTTTCTTT. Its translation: CASSLAVGQGLPFF. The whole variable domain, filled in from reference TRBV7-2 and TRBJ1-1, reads GAGVSQSPSNKVTEKGKDVELRCDPISGHTALYWYRQSLGQGLEFLIYFQGNSAPDKSGLPSDRFSAERTGGSVSTLTIQRTQQEDSAVYLCASSLAVGQGLPFFGQGTRLTVV.

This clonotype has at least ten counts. In DNA, the CDR3 is TGCAGCGTTGTTTTATGGAAAACTAACTATGGCTACACCTTC. Protein product: CSVVLWKTNYGYTF. This sequence joins TRBV29-1 and TRBJ1-2; D gene unclear. Germline CDR1 SQVTM, CDR2 ANQGSEA. This CDR3 region has 14 residues. Trimming removed 4 bases at V and 0 bases at J, with 12 bases between. The whole variable domain, remainder taken from reference TRBV29-1 and TRBJ1-2, is SAVISQKPSRDICQRGTSLTIQCQVDSQVTMMFWYRQQPGQSLTLIATANQGSEATYESGFVIDKFPISRPNLTFSTLTVSNMSPEDSSIYLCSVVLWKTNYGYTFGSGTRLTVV.

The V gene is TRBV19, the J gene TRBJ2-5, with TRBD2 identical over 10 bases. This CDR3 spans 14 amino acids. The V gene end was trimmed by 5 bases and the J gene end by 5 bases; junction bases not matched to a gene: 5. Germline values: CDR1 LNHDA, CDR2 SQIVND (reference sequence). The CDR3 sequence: CASSHLTSGETQYF. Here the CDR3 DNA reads TGTGCCAGTAGTCACCTGACTAGCGGGGAGACCCAGTACTTC.

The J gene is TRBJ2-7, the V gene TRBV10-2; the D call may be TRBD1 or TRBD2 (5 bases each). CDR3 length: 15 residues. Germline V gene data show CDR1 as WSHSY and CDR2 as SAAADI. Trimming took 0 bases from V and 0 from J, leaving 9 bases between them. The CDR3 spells CASSESIGTSYEQYF. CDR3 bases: TGCGCCAGCAGTGAGTCGATTGGGACCTCCTACGAGCAGTACTTC.

The CDR3 sequence: CAIKRQGAWGYTF. The CDR3 nucleotides are TGTGCCATCAAGAGACAGGGGGCGTGGGGCTACACCTTC. This chain uses TRBV10-3 with TRBJ1-2; 10 nucleotides agree with TRBD1. The CDR3 is made up of 13 amino acids. V lost 7 bases, J lost 8 bases, and 7 bases stayed unmatched. Germline-derived CDR1 and CDR2 are ENHRY and SYGVKD.

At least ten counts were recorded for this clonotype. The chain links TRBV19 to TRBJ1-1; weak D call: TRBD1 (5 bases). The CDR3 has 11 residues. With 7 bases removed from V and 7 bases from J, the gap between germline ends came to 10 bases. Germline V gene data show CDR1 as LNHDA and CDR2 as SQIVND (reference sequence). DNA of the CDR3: TGTGCCAGTACCGAGGGGATTGAAGCTTTCTTT. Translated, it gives CASTEGIEAFF.

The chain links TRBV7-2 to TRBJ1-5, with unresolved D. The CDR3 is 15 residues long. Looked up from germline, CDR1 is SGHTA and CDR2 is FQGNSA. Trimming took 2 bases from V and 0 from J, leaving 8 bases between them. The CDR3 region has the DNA TGTGCCAGCAGCTTATCAAGAATTAGCAATCAGCCCCAGCATTTT. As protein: CASSLSRISNQPQHF.

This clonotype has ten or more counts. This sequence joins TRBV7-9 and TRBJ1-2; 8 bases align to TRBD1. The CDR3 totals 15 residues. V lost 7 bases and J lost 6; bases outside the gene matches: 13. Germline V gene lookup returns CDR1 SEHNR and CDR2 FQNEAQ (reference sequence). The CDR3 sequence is CASIPGGQGADGYTF. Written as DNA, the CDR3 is TGTGCCAGCATCCCCGGTGGGCAGGGGGCCGATGGCTACACCTTC.

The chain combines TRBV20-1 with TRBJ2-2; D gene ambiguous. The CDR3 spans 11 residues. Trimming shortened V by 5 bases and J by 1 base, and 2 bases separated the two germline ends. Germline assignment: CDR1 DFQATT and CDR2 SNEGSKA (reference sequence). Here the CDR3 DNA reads TGCAGTGCTCTGAACACCGGGGAGCTGTTTTTT. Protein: CSALNTGELFF.

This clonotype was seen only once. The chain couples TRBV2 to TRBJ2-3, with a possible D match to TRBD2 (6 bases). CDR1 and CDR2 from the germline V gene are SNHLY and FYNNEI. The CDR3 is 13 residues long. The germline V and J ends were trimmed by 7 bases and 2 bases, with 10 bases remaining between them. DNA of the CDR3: TGTGCCAGCAACCGACTAGACACAGATACGCAGTATTTT. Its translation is CASNRLDTDTQYF.

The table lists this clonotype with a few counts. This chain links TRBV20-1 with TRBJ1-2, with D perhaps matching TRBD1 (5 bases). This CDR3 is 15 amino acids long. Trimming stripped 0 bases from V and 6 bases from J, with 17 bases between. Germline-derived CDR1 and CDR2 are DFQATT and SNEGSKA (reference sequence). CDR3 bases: TGCAGTGCTAGAGATCCCCTGGGGGGTTTGGATGGCTACACCTTC. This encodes CSARDPLGGLDGYTF.

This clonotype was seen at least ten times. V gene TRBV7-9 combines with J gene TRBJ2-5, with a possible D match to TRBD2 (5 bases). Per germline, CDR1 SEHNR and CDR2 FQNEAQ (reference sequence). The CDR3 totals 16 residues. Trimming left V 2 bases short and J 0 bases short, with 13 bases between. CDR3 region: CASSLFGGRDQETQYF. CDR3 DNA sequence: TGTGCCAGCAGCTTATTTGGTGGGAGAGACCAAGAGACCCAGTACTTC.

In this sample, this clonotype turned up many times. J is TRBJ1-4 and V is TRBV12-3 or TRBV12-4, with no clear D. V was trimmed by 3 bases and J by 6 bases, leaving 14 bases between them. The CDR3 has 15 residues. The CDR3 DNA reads TGTGCCAGCAGTTTCTGGCCTAGGAGGGATGAAAAACTGTTTTTT. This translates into CASSFWPRRDEKLFF.

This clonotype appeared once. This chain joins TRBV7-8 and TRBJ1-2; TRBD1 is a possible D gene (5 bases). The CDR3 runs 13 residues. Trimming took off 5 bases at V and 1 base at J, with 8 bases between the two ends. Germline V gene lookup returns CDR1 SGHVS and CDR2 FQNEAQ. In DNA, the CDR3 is TGTGCCAGCAGCAGGGGTGATAACTATGGCTACACCTTC. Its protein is CASSRGDNYGYTF.

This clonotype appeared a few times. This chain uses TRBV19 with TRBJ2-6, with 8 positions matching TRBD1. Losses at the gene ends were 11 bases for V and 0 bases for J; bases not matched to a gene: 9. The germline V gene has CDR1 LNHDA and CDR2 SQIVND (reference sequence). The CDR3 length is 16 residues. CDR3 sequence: CAAGGQGNSGANVLTF. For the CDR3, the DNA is TGTGCCGCAGGAGGACAGGGCAACTCTGGGGCCAACGTCCTGACTTTC.

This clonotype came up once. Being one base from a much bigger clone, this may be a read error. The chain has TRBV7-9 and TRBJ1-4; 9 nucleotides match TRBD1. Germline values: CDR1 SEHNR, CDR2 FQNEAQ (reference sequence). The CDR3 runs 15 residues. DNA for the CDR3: TGTGACAGCAGCCCCCGGGACAGGGAAATAGAAAAACTGTTTTTT. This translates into CDSSPRDREIEKLFF.

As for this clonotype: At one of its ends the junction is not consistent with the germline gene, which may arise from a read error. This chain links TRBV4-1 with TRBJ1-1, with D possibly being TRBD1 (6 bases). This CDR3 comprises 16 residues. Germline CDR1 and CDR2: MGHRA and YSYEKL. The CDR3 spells CAGSQDRTASGTEAFF. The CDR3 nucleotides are TGTGCCGGCAGCCAAGACAGGACGGCCTCGGGTACTGAAGCTTTCTTT.

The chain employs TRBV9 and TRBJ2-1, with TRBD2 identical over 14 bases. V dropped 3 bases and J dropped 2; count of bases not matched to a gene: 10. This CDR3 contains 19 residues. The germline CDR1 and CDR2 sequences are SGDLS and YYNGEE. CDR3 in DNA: TGTGCCAGCAGCGATCCGGGGACTAGCGGGAGACCTACCTACAATGAGCAGTTCTTC. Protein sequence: CASSDPGTSGRPTYNEQFF.

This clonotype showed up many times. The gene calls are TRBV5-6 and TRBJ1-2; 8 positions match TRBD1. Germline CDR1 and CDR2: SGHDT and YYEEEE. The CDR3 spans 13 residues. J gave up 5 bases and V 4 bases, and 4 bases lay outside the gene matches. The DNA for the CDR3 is TGTGCCAGCAGCCAAGGGGACAGGTATGGCTACACCTTC. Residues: CASSQGDRYGYTF.

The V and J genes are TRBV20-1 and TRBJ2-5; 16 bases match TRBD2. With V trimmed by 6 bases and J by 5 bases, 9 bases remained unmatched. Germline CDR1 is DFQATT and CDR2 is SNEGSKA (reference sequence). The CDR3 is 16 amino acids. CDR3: CSATGTSGGVLETQYF. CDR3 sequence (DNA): TGCAGTGCCACGGGGACTAGCGGGGGGGTTCTGGAGACCCAGTACTTC.